A single sample gave rise to the 17 T cell receptor beta chains below, sequenced in a study of shared clonotypes between healthy human individuals. Generated by immunoSEQ multiplex PCR, the TCRdb table keeps only in-frame clones and is missing some. The sample has about 2,200,000 clones; 90% to 95% are singletons. Naive CD8 cells comprised CD45RO-negative, CCR7-positively selected cells, excluding terminally differentiated effector memory CD45RA+ cells. The source material was naive CD8+ T cells from PBMCs. The receptors come from a man younger than 30 in good health. Some clones in this sample may be carry-over from other donors' samples.

Concerning this clone: The sample contains more than one DNA sequence encoding this CDR3. J is TRBJ2-1 and V is TRBV5-1; TRBD2 might be the D (6 bases). This CDR3 has 16 residues. Per the germline V gene, CDR1 is SGHRS and CDR2 is YFSETQ. With 4 bases removed from V and 8 bases from J, the gap between germline ends came to 22 bases. The CDR3 DNA reads as TGCGCCAGCAGCCCGTTAGCGATCGGGAGTTTCGATGAGCAGTTCTTC. It translates to CASSPLAIGSFDEQFF.

The chain employs TRBV27 and TRBJ2-1, with D hard to call. CDR1 and CDR2 from the germline V gene are MNHEY and SMNVEV (reference sequence). V gave up 7 bases and J gave up 2 bases, with 15 bases separating them. The length of the CDR3 is 15 residues. The CDR3 loop reads CASNFQPHTYNEQFF. The DNA of the CDR3 is TGTGCCAGCAATTTCCAGCCTCATACCTACAATGAGCAGTTCTTC.

The table lists this clone with a count of one. This sequence joins TRBV5-8 and TRBJ2-7, with 7 bases identical to TRBD1. CDR1 and CDR2 (germline): SGHTS, YDEGEE. The CDR3 has 13 amino acids. J lost 0 bases, V lost 9 bases, and 6 bases had no gene match. CDR3: CAMMDRSSYEQYF. The CDR3 bases are TGTGCCATGATGGACAGGAGCTCCTACGAGCAGTACTTC.

The chain employs TRBV6-5 and TRBJ2-5, with D possibly TRBD1 on 6 matching bases. Germline CDR1 is MNHEY and CDR2 is SVGAGI. The V gene lost 0 bases and the J gene lost 1 base, with 12 bases spanning the gap. The CDR3 has 16 residues. Here the CDR3 reads CASSYSRTDLQETQYF. CDR3 nucleotides: TGTGCCAGCAGTTACTCTCGGACAGATCTCCAAGAGACCCAGTACTTC.

The chain couples TRBV28 to TRBJ2-5; the match to TRBD2 covers 15 bases. V lost 10 bases and J lost 5; bases outside the gene matches: 17. The germline V gene has CDR1 MDHEN and CDR2 SYDVKM. This CDR3 has 18 residues. The chain's CDR3 is CATRGSGTSGRPGETQYF. The CDR3 DNA follows: TGTGCCACCCGGGGATCGGGGACTAGCGGGAGGCCGGGGGAGACCCAGTACTTC.

The gene calls are TRBV2 and TRBJ2-1, with TRBD2 as a possible D gene (6 bases). The germline V and J ends were trimmed by 2 bases and 2 bases, with 13 bases remaining between them. This CDR3 region has 16 residues. CDR1 and CDR2 from the germline V gene are SNHLY and FYNNEI. CDR3 sequence (DNA): TGTGCCAGCAGTGAATCGTCCGGGAGACCCTACAATGAGCAGTTCTTC. It specifies CASSESSGRPYNEQFF. Full variable domain (outside the CDR3, taken from reference TRBV2 and TRBJ2-1): EPEVTQTPSHQVTQMGQEVILRCVPISNHLYFYWYRQILGQKVEFLVSFYNNEISEKSEIFDDQFSVERPDGSNFTLKIRSTKLEDSAMYFCASSESSGRPYNEQFFGPGTRLTVL.

V gene TRBV6-1 combines with J gene TRBJ2-5; TRBD1 matches 9 bases. Looked up from germline, CDR1 is MNHNS and CDR2 is SASEGT. Trimming took 6 bases from V and 0 from J; bases not matched to a gene: 2. CDR3 length equals 14 residues. The CDR3 nucleotides read TGTGCCAGCAGGGACAGGGGCCACCAAGAGACCCAGTACTTC. Amino acid sequence: CASRDRGHQETQYF.

The chain carries TRBV5-1 and TRBJ1-2; 9 bases agree with TRBD1. V gave up 1 base and J gave up 8 bases; unmatched junction bases: 6. This CDR3 is built from 14 residues. Germline V gene sequence: CDR1 SGHRS, CDR2 YFSETQ. In DNA, the CDR3 is TGCGCCAGCAGCTTGCAGGGACAGGGAGGAGGCTACACCTTC. Encoded protein: CASSLQGQGGGYTF.

This chain joins TRBV27 and TRBJ2-1; 12 bases match TRBD2. V lost 5 bases, J lost 3 bases, and 11 bases stayed unmatched. The CDR3 has 18 residues. Germline values: CDR1 MNHEY, CDR2 SMNVEV (reference sequence). The CDR3 region has the DNA TGTGCCAGCAGTGTACCAACACTAGCGGGAGGACTCTACAATGAGCAGTTCTTC. Translating gives CASSVPTLAGGLYNEQFF.

CDR3 bases: TGTGCCAGCAGCTCCTATGAGGGGCCCTCCTACGAGCAGTACTTC. Its protein is CASSSYEGPSYEQYF. The gene calls are TRBV7-8 and TRBJ2-7; D may correspond to TRBD1 or TRBD2 (5 bases each). Germline V CDR1 and CDR2: SGHVS, FQNEAQ. The CDR3 has 15 residues. V was clipped by 4 bases and J by 0 bases, with 13 bases between them. Supplemented by reference TRBV7-8 and TRBJ2-7, the full variable domain reads GAGVSQSPRYKVAKRGQDVALRCDPISGHVSLFWYQQALGQGPEFLTYFQNEAQLDKSGLPSDRFFAERPEGSVSTLKIQRTQQEDSAVYLCASSSYEGPSYEQYFGPGTRLTVT.

The chain uses TRBV15 and TRBJ1-4; D might be TRBD1 (6 bases). CDR1 and CDR2 from the germline V gene are LNHNV and YYDKDF (reference sequence). Trimming left V 5 bases short and J 6 bases short, with 13 bases between. The CDR3 is made up of 14 amino acids. CDR3: CATSRGAPDEKLFF. CDR3 nucleotide sequence: TGTGCCACCAGCCGGGGGGCGCCGGATGAAAAACTGTTTTTT.

The chain couples TRBV28 to TRBJ2-5; possibly TRBD2 for D (6 bases). Trimming shortened V by 8 bases and J by 1 base, and 17 bases separated the two germline ends. The CDR3 contains 15 residues. CDR1 MDHEN and CDR2 SYDVKM come from the germline V gene. DNA for the CDR3: TGTGCCAGCTCGGAGGGACGCCACCTCCAAGAGACCCAGTACTTC. Its translation is CASSEGRHLQETQYF.

This clone was found once. This chain connects TRBV13 to TRBJ2-7, with D tentatively TRBD2 (6 bases). V was clipped by 0 bases and J by 7 bases, with 22 bases between them. Per germline, CDR1 PRHDT and CDR2 FYEKMQ (reference sequence). There are 17 residues in the CDR3. This chain's CDR3 is CASSLGAGGIVPGEQYF. CDR3 sequence (DNA): TGTGCCAGCAGCTTAGGGGCGGGCGGGATAGTTCCGGGAGAGCAGTACTTC.

This sequence joins TRBV5-4 and TRBJ1-2; weak D call: TRBD1 (6 bases). Germline values: CDR1 SGHNT, CDR2 YYREEE (reference sequence). The CDR3 is 13 residues long. V was clipped by 2 bases and J by 4 bases, with 9 bases between them. CDR3 sequence (DNA): TGTGCCAGCAGCTTTCAGGGGAGCTATGGCTACACCTTC. This translates into CASSFQGSYGYTF.

This clone was picked up one time. This sequence joins TRBV27 and TRBJ1-1; TRBD1 agrees at 9 bases. Per germline, CDR1 MNHEY and CDR2 SMNVEV (reference sequence). CDR3 length: 16 residues. Germline trimming cut 6 bases from V and 4 bases from J; bases unmatched to any gene: 12. The CDR3 nucleotides read TGTGCCAGCAGCCCCTCTTTACTGACAGGGGGCACTGAAGCTTTCTTT. Translation gives CASSPSLLTGGTEAFF.

This chain uses TRBV6-5 with TRBJ2-3; D could derive from TRBD1 or TRBD2 (5 bases each). This CDR3 has 13 residues. Germline CDR1 reads MNHEY; CDR2 reads SVGAGI. The germline V and J ends were trimmed by 5 bases and 5 bases, with 11 bases remaining between them. This CDR3 is CASSRDRKDTQYF. The CDR3, as DNA: TGTGCCAGCAGTCGGGACCGGAAAGATACGCAGTATTTT.

This rearrangement joins TRBV5-5 to TRBJ1-4; D call uncertain. Trimming took 0 bases from V and 5 from J, leaving 5 bases between them. The CDR3 has 13 residues. Per germline, CDR1 SGHKS and CDR2 YYEKEE (reference sequence). CDR3 DNA sequence: TGTGCCAGCAGCTTGGCCGTCAATGAAAAACTGTTTTTT. Protein: CASSLAVNEKLFF.